The sequence of this T cell receptor beta chain was determined in a study of blood T cell repertoires in COVID-19. At the level of the study: Whether acute or convalescent, the COVID-19 samples came from the United States, Italy and Spain. PBMCs, B-cell-depleted T cells, or T cells were the source of the cDNA or gDNA that made up the material.

Points on this clone: It is unclear where the CDR3 begins or ends on the DNA, so no DNA is shown, and the CDR3 is as TCRdb lists it.

Seattle patient enrollment occurred during active infection, with longitudinal follow-up thereafter. Both ends counted, the CDR3 spans 15 residues. In germline, CDR1 is MNHEY, CDR2 SVGEGT. Sequencing used immunoSEQ multiplex PCR; TCRdb keeps in-frame clones, though not all of them. The sample carries 200,000 or so clones, 85% to 90% recorded once. This TCR was sampled from a man younger than 40 with COVID-19, enrolled during active disease. The sequenced sample was peripheral blood. The chain carries TRBV6-2 or TRBV6-3 and TRBJ1-5. This CDR3 is CASSTSGGQNQPQHF.